These 29 T cell receptor beta chains were sequenced from one sample in a study of blood T cell repertoires in COVID-19. The data were produced by immunoSEQ multiplex PCR, yet TCRdb's version contains in-frame clones alone and is incomplete. The sample yields over 100,000 clones, roughly 84% seen once. Sequenced sample: peripheral blood. These receptors were taken from a woman of 80 years or more with active or convalescent COVID-19.

This clone was detected only a few times. The V and J genes are TRBV6-5 and TRBJ2-7; D unresolved. Germline V lookup: CDR1 MNHEY, CDR2 SVGAGI. There are 14 residues in the CDR3. Trimming stripped 7 bases from V and 1 base from J, with 14 bases between. The CDR3 DNA is TGTGCCAGCACGTCACGTGCTAGGTCCTACGAGCAGTACTTC. Its protein product is CASTSRARSYEQYF.

This sequence joins TRBV9 and TRBJ2-2; D might be TRBD2 (6 bases). The ends were cut back, 2 bases at V and 3 bases at J, with 11 bases in the middle. The germline V gene has CDR1 SGDLS and CDR2 YYNGEE. The CDR3 is made up of 15 amino acids. The CDR3 DNA reads TGTGCCAGCAGCGTCGGCCCGGGGGACACCGGGGAGCTGTTTTTT. Translating gives CASSVGPGDTGELFF.

The chain is built from TRBV13 and TRBJ2-2; 8 positions agree with TRBD1. V dropped 4 bases and J dropped 5; count of bases not matched to a gene: 3. CDR3 length: 14 residues. Germline CDR1 PRHDT, CDR2 FYEKMQ (reference sequence). The CDR3 nucleotides read TGTGCCAGCAGCTCCACAGGGGGAACCGGGGAGCTGTTTTTT. Its translation: CASSSTGGTGELFF.

This clone was picked up a small number of times. The chain combines TRBV7-2 with TRBJ1-5, with 11 positions matching TRBD1. V trimming: 5 bases; J trimming: 5 bases; junction bases outside the gene matches: 5. CDR3 length equals 15 residues. CDR1 is SGHTA, CDR2 FQGNSA, per germline. The CDR3 bases are TGTGCCAGCAGCCGTCGGACAGGGGGCGATCAGCCCCAGCATTTT. It specifies CASSRRTGGDQPQHF. The full variable domain, with the rest looked up from reference TRBV7-2 and TRBJ1-5, is GAGVSQSPSNKVTEKGKDVELRCDPISGHTALYWYRQSLGQGLEFLIYFQGNSAPDKSGLPSDRFSAERTGGSVSTLTIQRTQQEDSAVYLCASSRRTGGDQPQHFGDGTRLSIL.

The chain joins TRBV28 to TRBJ2-2; tentative D call: TRBD2 (6 bases). The V and J ends lost 10 bases and 2 bases respectively, with 14 bases between them. This CDR3 region has 14 residues. From germline, CDR1 is MDHEN and CDR2 SYDVKM. The CDR3 DNA reads TGTGCCACCAAAGGACTACGCAACACCGGGGAGCTGTTTTTT. Translating gives CATKGLRNTGELFF. Complete variable domain (other parts from reference TRBV28 and TRBJ2-2): DVKVTQSSRYLVKRTGEKVFLECVQDMDHENMFWYRQDPGLGLRLIYFSYDVKMKEKGDIPEGYSVSREKKERFSLILESASTNQTSMYLCATKGLRNTGELFFGEGSRLTVL.

The genes are TRBV19 and TRBJ2-1; D may be TRBD2 (6 bases). CDR1 and CDR2 from the germline V gene are LNHDA and SQIVND (reference sequence). CDR3 size: 18 residues. V lost 1 base to trimming and J lost 0 bases, with 16 bases between them. This CDR3 is CASSIGWRGRSSYNEQFF. The CDR3 region has the DNA TGTGCCAGTAGTATAGGGTGGAGGGGCCGCAGCTCCTACAATGAGCAGTTCTTC.

The chain uses TRBV25-1 and TRBJ2-7, with 9 bases lining up with TRBD1. Germline V gene lookup returns CDR1 MGHDK and CDR2 SYGVNS. J lost 3 bases, V lost 8 bases, and 2 bases had no gene match. There are 12 residues in the CDR3. The DNA for the CDR3 is TGTGCCAGCGTGGGACAGGGCTACGAGCAGTACTTC. Its protein product is CASVGQGYEQYF.

This chain links TRBV2 with TRBJ1-2; D remains unclear. This CDR3 is built from 14 residues. The germline CDR1 and CDR2 sequences are SNHLY and FYNNEI. The germline V and J ends were trimmed by 4 bases and 4 bases, with 13 bases remaining between them. The CDR3 protein is CASSGSRELYGYTF. CDR3 sequence (DNA): TGTGCCAGCAGTGGCTCCCGGGAGCTCTATGGCTACACCTTC. Combining the CDR3 with reference TRBV2 and TRBJ1-2 gives the whole variable domain EPEVTQTPSHQVTQMGQEVILRCVPISNHLYFYWYRQILGQKVEFLVSFYNNEISEKSEIFDDQFSVERPDGSNFTLKIRSTKLEDSAMYFCASSGSRELYGYTFGSGTRLTVV.

The chain joins TRBV28 to TRBJ2-3; D is perhaps TRBD1 (6 bases). The CDR3 is 15 amino acids. Germline lookup yields CDR1 MDHEN and CDR2 SYDVKM. The V gene lost 6 bases and the J gene lost 4 bases, with 17 bases spanning the gap. In nucleotides, the CDR3 is TGTGCCAGCAGAACCTCAGGGGATCCTCCAGATACGCAGTATTTT. This codes for CASRTSGDPPDTQYF.

The CDR3 sequence is CASSGRDSDYSGANVLTF. CDR3 DNA sequence: TGTGCCAGCAGTGGGCGGGACAGCGATTACTCTGGGGCCAACGTCCTGACTTTC. The V call is TRBV6-1, the J call TRBJ2-6; tentative D call: TRBD1 (7 bases). Germline-derived CDR1 and CDR2 are MNHNS and SASEGT. V shed 4 bases and J shed 0 bases, with 16 bases lying between them. The CDR3 covers 18 residues.

This chain uses TRBV28 with TRBJ2-4, with 7 bases aligning to TRBD2. This CDR3 has 16 residues. Germline CDR1 is MDHEN and CDR2 is SYDVKM. Germline trimming cut 4 bases from V and 0 bases from J; bases unmatched to any gene: 6. CDR3 nucleotides: TGTGCCAGCAGTTGGGGAGGGGAGCCAGCCAAAAACATTCAGTACTTC. Translation: CASSWGGEPAKNIQYF.

The chain employs TRBV2 and TRBJ2-3; 13 nucleotides match TRBD2. With V trimmed by 6 bases and J by 3 bases, 6 bases remained unmatched. Germline V gene sequence: CDR1 SNHLY, CDR2 FYNNEI. This CDR3 has 16 amino acids. The CDR3 loop reads CASRPTSGRKTDTQYF. In nucleotides, the CDR3 is TGTGCCAGCAGGCCGACTAGCGGGAGGAAGACAGATACGCAGTATTTT.

CDR3 region: CASSLEESARGNTIYF. The CDR3 DNA is TGTGCCAGCAGCTTAGAAGAGAGCGCGCGAGGAAACACCATATATTTT. The chain couples TRBV11-2 to TRBJ1-3; D remains ambiguous. CDR1 is SGHAT and CDR2 is FQNNGV in the germline V gene. V lost 0 bases and J lost 4, with 13 bases in between. The CDR3 is 16 amino acids.

This clone was recorded only once. V usage is TRBV4-1 and J usage is TRBJ2-1; 10 bases line up with TRBD2. The germline V gene encodes CDR1 MGHRA and CDR2 YSYEKL. The CDR3 contains 22 residues. The J segment lost 0 bases and the V segment lost 0 bases, leaving 17 bases of the junction unmatched. This CDR3 reads CASSQDEWALAGGSSSYNEQFF. DNA for the CDR3: TGCGCCAGCAGCCAAGATGAGTGGGCTTTAGCGGGAGGCAGTTCCTCCTACAATGAGCAGTTCTTC.

The V and J genes are TRBV18 and TRBJ1-2; possibly TRBD1 for D (6 bases). Germline CDR1 is KGHSH and CDR2 is LQKENI. V was clipped by 1 base and J by 8 bases, with 17 bases between them. This CDR3 has 15 residues. The CDR3 sequence is CASSPQTGTQNGYTF. The CDR3 region has the DNA TGTGCCAGCTCACCACAAACAGGGACGCAGAACGGCTACACCTTC.

V and J are TRBV24-1 and TRBJ2-7, with 7 positions matching TRBD2. Germline trimming cut 3 bases from V and 5 bases from J; bases unmatched to any gene: 6. The germline gives CDR1 KGHDR, CDR2 SFDVKD. CDR3 length equals 14 residues. The CDR3 sequence: CATSDQRERHEQYF. The CDR3 DNA reads as TGTGCCACCAGTGATCAGCGGGAACGGCACGAGCAGTACTTC.

This chain connects TRBV10-3 to TRBJ2-5; a weak D match, TRBD2 (5 bases). The germline V gene has CDR1 ENHRY and CDR2 SYGVKD. This CDR3 contains 16 residues. Trimming removed 0 bases at V and 0 bases at J, with 11 bases between. CDR3 amino acids: CAISESDFLYQETQYF. The CDR3 nucleotides read TGTGCCATCAGTGAGTCGGACTTTCTGTACCAAGAGACCCAGTACTTC.

This clone has just one count. The chain employs TRBV24-1 and TRBJ2-1; maybe TRBD1 (7 bases). The V end lost 3 bases, the J end lost 10 bases, and 12 bases lay between the germline ends. This CDR3 has 13 amino acids. Germline V gene lookup returns CDR1 KGHDR and CDR2 SFDVKD. In DNA, the CDR3 is TGTGCCACCAGTGATCAGGGGGGAGAGGAGCAGTTCTTC. This gives the protein CATSDQGGEEQFF.

The CDR3 reads CASSPPGVFDEQYF. CDR3 nucleotides: TGCGCCAGCAGTCCCCCAGGGGTCTTCGACGAGCAGTACTTC. The chain uses TRBV5-1 and TRBJ2-7; possible D gene TRBD1, 6 bases. CDR1 is SGHRS, CDR2 YFSETQ, per germline. This CDR3 is 14 amino acids long. The V and J ends lost 5 bases and 5 bases respectively, with 17 bases between them.

The genes are TRBV5-1 and TRBJ1-2, with 7 bases identical to TRBD1. V lost 0 bases, J lost 6 bases, and 2 bases stayed unmatched. Looked up from germline, CDR1 is SGHRS and CDR2 is YFSETQ. This CDR3 comprises 13 residues. CDR3 loop: CASSLEQGNGYTF. The CDR3 bases are TGCGCCAGCAGCTTGGAACAGGGGAATGGCTACACCTTC.

The rearrangement links TRBV5-1 to TRBJ2-7, with 8 bases aligning to TRBD2. V dropped 8 bases and J dropped 1; count of bases not matched to a gene: 8. The CDR3 consists of 14 residues. Germline values: CDR1 SGHRS, CDR2 YFSETQ. Here the CDR3 reads CASQAGANSYEQYF. CDR3 coding DNA: TGCGCCAGTCAAGCGGGAGCGAATTCCTACGAGCAGTACTTC.

The chain recombines TRBV4-1 with TRBJ1-2, with TRBD1 as a possible D gene (5 bases). This CDR3 is 15 amino acids long. Germline-derived CDR1 and CDR2 are MGHRA and YSYEKL. V shed 2 bases and J shed 3 bases, with 13 bases lying between them. The CDR3 spells CASSQNDSPYYGYTF. In DNA form, the CDR3 reads TGCGCCAGCAGCCAAAATGACAGCCCTTACTATGGCTACACCTTC.

J is TRBJ2-2 and V is TRBV11-2; weak D call: TRBD1 (5 bases). From germline, CDR1 is SGHAT and CDR2 FQNNGV. The V gene lost 2 bases and the J gene lost 1 base, with 8 bases spanning the gap. CDR3 size: 15 residues. The CDR3 is CASSLWGGNTGELFF. The CDR3 DNA reads as TGTGCCAGCAGCTTATGGGGCGGGAACACCGGGGAGCTGTTTTTT.

CDR3 amino acids: CATEQGFDSPLHF. CDR3 DNA: TGTGCCACAGAACAGGGATTTGATTCACCCCTCCACTTT. V usage is TRBV28 and J usage is TRBJ1-6; D possibly corresponds to TRBD1 (6 bases). Trimming took 10 bases from V and 8 from J, leaving 15 bases between them. Germline V gene data show CDR1 as MDHEN and CDR2 as SYDVKM. This CDR3 comprises 13 residues. Full variable domain (remainder filled in from reference TRBV28 and TRBJ1-6): DVKVTQSSRYLVKRTGEKVFLECVQDMDHENMFWYRQDPGLGLRLIYFSYDVKMKEKGDIPEGYSVSREKKERFSLILESASTNQTSMYLCATEQGFDSPLHFGNGTRLTVT.

V is TRBV3-1 (or the pseudogene TRBV3-2) and J is TRBJ2-5; 7 bases are a match to TRBD2. The junction had 9 bases not matched to a gene; V was cut back by 4 bases and J by 4 bases. This CDR3 has 15 amino acids. Germline-derived CDR1 and CDR2 are LGHDT and YNNKEL (reference sequence). CDR3 bases: TGTGCCAGCAGCCGGATGTCGGGGAGGGGAGAGACCCAGTACTTC. This codes for CASSRMSGRGETQYF.

This chain connects TRBV4-1 to TRBJ2-3; the D gene is possibly TRBD2 (5 bases). CDR1 MGHRA and CDR2 YSYEKL come from the germline V gene. The CDR3 is 16 amino acids. The V end lost 0 bases, the J end lost 8 bases, and 18 bases lay between the germline ends. The CDR3 reads CASSQDMRVPVGTQYF. The DNA for the CDR3 is TGCGCCAGCAGCCAAGATATGAGGGTCCCCGTGGGTACGCAGTATTTT.

The chain links TRBV5-1 to TRBJ2-1; D not certain. This CDR3 is built from 15 residues. Trimming removed 3 bases at V and 9 bases at J, with 19 bases between. Germline V gene lookup returns CDR1 SGHRS and CDR2 YFSETQ. As DNA, the CDR3 is TGCGCCAGCAGCTGGGCTTTGAGTGCTTATGCTGAGCAGTTCTTC. Amino acid sequence: CASSWALSAYAEQFF.

The V call is TRBV6-2 or TRBV6-3, the J call TRBJ1-2; D unresolved. V shed 5 bases and J shed 8 bases, with 24 bases lying between them. CDR1 and CDR2 (germline): MNHEY, SVGEGT. The CDR3 is 16 residues long. CDR3 sequence reads: CASSKPPGQEVIGYTF. The DNA of the CDR3 is TGTGCCAGCAGTAAACCTCCAGGTCAGGAAGTTATCGGCTACACCTTC.

The rearrangement uses TRBV7-2 and TRBJ1-1; weak D call: TRBD1 (6 bases). The germline CDR1 and CDR2 sequences are SGHTA and FQGNSA. V lost 4 bases and J lost 4, with 16 bases in between. This CDR3 has 15 amino acids. DNA of the CDR3: TGTGCCAGCAGCTACAGGGAGGGGGGACCCACTGAAGCTTTCTTT. Amino acids: CASSYREGGPTEAFF. The whole variable domain, remainder taken from reference TRBV7-2 and TRBJ1-1, is GAGVSQSPSNKVTEKGKDVELRCDPISGHTALYWYRQSLGQGLEFLIYFQGNSAPDKSGLPSDRFSAERTGGSVSTLTIQRTQQEDSAVYLCASSYREGGPTEAFFGQGTRLTVV.